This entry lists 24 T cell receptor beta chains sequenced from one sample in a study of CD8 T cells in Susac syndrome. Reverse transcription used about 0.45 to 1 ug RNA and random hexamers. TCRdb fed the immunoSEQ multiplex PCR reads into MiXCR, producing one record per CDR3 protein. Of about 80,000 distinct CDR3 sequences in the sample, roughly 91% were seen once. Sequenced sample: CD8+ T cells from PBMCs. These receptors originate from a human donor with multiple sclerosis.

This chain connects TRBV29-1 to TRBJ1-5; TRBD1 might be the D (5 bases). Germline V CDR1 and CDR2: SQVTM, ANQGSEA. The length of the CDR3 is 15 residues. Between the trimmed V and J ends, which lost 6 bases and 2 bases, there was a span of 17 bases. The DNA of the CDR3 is TGCAGCGTCACACCTGGGGGTAGTGGCAATCAGCCCCAGCATTTT. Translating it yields CSVTPGGSGNQPQHF.

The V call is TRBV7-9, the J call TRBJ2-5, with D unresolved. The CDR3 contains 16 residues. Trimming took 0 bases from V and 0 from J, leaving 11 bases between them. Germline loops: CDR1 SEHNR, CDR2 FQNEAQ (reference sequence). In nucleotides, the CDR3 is TGTGCCAGCAGCTTAGCGCTGGGGATACACCAAGAGACCCAGTACTTC. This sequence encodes CASSLALGIHQETQYF.

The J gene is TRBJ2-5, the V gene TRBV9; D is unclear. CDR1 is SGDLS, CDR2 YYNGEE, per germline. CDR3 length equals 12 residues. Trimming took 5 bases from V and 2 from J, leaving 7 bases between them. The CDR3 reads CASSRSQETQYF. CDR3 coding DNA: TGTGCCAGCAGTCGGTCACAAGAGACCCAGTACTTC.

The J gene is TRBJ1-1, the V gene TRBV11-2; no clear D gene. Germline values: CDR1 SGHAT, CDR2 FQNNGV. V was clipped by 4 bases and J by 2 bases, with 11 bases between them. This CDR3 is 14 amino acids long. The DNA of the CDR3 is TGTGCCAGCAGCTCACTGGCCATTAACACTGAAGCTTTCTTT. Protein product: CASSSLAINTEAFF.

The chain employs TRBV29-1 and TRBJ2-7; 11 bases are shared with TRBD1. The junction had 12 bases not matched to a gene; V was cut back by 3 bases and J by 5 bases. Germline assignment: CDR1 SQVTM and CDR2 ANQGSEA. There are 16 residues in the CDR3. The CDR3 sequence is CSVDGLRGTGGHEQYF. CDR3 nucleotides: TGCAGCGTTGACGGGCTTCGCGGGACAGGGGGACACGAGCAGTACTTC.

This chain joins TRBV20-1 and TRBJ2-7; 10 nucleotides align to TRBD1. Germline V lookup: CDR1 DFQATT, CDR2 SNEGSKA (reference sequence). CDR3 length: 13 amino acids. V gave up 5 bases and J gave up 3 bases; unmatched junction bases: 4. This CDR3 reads CSAGQGVGYEQYF. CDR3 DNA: TGCAGTGCTGGACAGGGGGTAGGCTACGAGCAGTACTTC.

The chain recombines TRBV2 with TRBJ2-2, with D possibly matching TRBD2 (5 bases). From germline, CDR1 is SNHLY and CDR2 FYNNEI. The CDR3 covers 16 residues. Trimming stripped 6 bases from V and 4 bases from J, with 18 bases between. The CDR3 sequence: CASRAFSGGGTGELFF. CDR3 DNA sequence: TGTGCCAGCAGGGCATTTTCGGGCGGAGGCACCGGGGAGCTGTTTTTT.

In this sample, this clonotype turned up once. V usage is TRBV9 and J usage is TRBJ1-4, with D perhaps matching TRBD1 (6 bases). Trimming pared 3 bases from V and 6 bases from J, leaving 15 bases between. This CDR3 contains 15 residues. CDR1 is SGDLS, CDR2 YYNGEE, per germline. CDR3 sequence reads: CASSASGGAYEKLFF. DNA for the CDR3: TGTGCCAGCAGCGCCTCTGGGGGGGCGTATGAAAAACTGTTTTTT.

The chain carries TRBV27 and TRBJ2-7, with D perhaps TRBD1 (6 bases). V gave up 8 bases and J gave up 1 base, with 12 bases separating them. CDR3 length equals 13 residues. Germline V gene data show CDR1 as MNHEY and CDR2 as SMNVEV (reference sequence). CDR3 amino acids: CASRGTSSYEQYF. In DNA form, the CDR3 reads TGTGCCAGCCGAGGGACATCTTCCTACGAGCAGTACTTC.

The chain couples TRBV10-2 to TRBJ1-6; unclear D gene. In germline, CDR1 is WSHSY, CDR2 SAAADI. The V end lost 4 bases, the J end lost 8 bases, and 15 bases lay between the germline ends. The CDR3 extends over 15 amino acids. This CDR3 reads CASSALESRDSPLHF. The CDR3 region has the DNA TGCGCCAGCAGTGCCTTAGAGAGCCGAGATTCACCCCTCCACTTT.

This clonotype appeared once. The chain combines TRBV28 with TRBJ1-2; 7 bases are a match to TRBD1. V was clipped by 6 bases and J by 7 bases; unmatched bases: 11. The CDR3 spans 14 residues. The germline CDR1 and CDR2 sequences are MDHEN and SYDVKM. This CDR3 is CASSTGVQGVGYTF. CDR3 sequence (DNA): TGTGCCAGCAGCACTGGAGTCCAGGGGGTTGGCTACACCTTC.

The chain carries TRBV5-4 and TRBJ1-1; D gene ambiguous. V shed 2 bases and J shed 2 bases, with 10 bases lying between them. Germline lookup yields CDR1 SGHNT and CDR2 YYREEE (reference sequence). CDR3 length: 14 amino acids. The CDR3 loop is CASSFWERNTEAFF. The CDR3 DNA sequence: TGTGCCAGCAGCTTCTGGGAGAGAAACACTGAAGCTTTCTTT.

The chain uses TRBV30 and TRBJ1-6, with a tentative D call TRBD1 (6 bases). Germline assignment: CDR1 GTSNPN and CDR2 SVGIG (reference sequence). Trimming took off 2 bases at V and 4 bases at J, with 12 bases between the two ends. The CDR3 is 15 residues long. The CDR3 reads CAWSLQDSYNSPLHF. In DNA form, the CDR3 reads TGTGCCTGGAGTCTTCAGGACAGTTATAATTCACCCCTCCACTTT.

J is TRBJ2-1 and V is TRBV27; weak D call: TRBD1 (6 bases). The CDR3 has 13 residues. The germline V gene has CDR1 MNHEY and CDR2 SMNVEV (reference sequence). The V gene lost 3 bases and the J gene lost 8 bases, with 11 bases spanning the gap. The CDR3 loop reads CASSFVRGDEQFF. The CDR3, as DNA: TGTGCCAGCAGTTTTGTCAGGGGCGATGAGCAGTTCTTC.

The CDR3 nucleotides are TGTGCCAGCAGCTTAAGAAACTCAAGCTCCTACGAGCAGTACTTC. It is translated as CASSLRNSSSYEQYF. The chain employs TRBV7-9 and TRBJ2-7; D is uncertain. CDR1 and CDR2 (germline): SEHNR, FQNEAQ (reference sequence). This CDR3 has 15 amino acids. Trimming took 2 bases from V and 0 from J, leaving 11 bases between them.

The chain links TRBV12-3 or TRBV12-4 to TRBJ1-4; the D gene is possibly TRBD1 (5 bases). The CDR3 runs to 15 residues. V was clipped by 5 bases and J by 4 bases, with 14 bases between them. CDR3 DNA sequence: TGTGCCAGCAGTCTGACCGACAGAAGTAATGAAAAACTGTTTTTT. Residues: CASSLTDRSNEKLFF.

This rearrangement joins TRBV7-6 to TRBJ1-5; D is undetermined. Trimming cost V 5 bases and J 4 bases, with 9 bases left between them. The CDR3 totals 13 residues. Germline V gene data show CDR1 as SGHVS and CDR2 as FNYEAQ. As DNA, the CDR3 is TGTGCCAGCAGCGACACACCTAATCAGCCCCAGCATTTT. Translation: CASSDTPNQPQHF. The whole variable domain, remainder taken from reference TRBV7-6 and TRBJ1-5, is GAGVSQSPRYKVTKRGQDVALRCDPISGHVSLYWYRQALGQGPEFLTYFNYEAQQDKSGLPNDRFSAERPEGSISTLTIQRTEQRDSAMYRCASSDTPNQPQHFGDGTRLSIL.

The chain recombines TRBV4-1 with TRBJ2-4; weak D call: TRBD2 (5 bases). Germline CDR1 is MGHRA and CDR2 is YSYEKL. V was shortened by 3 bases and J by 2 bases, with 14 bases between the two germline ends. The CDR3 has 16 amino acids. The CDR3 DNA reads TGCGCCAGCAGCCACCCCCTCGACGGGACCAAAAACATTCAGTACTTC. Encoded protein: CASSHPLDGTKNIQYF.

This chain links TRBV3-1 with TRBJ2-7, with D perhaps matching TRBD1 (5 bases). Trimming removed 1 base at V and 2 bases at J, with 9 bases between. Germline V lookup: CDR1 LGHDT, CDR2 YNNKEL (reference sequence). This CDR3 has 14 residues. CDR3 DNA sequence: TGTGCCAGCAGCCAAGGTACAGGCCCCTACGAGCAGTACTTC. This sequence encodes CASSQGTGPYEQYF.

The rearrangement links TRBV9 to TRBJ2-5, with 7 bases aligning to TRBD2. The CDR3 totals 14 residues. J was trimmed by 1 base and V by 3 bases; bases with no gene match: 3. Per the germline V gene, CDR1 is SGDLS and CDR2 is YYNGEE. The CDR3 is CASSGSGIQETQYF. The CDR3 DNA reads TGTGCCAGCAGCGGGAGCGGGATCCAAGAGACCCAGTACTTC.

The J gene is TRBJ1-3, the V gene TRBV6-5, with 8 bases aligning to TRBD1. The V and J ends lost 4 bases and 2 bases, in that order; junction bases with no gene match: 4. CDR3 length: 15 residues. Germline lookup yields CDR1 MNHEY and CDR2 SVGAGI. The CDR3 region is CASSLDRGPGNTIYF. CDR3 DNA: TGTGCCAGCAGTTTAGACAGGGGCCCTGGAAACACCATATATTTT.

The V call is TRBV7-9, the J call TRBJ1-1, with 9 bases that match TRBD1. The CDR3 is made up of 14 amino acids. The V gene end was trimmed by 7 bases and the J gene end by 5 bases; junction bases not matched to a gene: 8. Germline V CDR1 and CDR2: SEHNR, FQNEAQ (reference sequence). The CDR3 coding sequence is TGTGCCAGCACTGCGACAGGGGGGTTTACTGAAGCTTTCTTT. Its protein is CASTATGGFTEAFF.

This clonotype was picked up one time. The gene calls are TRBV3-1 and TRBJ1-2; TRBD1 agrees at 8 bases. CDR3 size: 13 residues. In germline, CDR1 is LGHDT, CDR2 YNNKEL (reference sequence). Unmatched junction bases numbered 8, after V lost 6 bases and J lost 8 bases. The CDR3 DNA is TGTGCCAGCAGAAAGGGCAGGGGGCACGGCTACACCTTC. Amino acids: CASRKGRGHGYTF.

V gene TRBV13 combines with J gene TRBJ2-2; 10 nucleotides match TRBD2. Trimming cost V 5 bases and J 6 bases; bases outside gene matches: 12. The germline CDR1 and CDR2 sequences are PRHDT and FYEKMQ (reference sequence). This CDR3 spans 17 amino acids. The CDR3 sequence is CASSLPPSSGRAGELFF. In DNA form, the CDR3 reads TGTGCCAGCAGCCTCCCACCCTCTAGCGGGAGAGCCGGGGAGCTGTTTTTT.